This T cell receptor (beta chain) was captured in a study of T cell responses to AZD1222 COVID-19 vaccine. Points from the study as a whole: Increases in Spike-specific TCR breadth and depth were seen after two AZD1222 doses. Mostly white British, mostly female donors; authors suggested clonal diversity may be underestimated. At baseline, seropositivity was found in only a handful of AZD1222 recipients.

Germline V gene data show CDR1 as MDHEN and CDR2 as SYDVKM. Trimming cost V 3 bases and J 0 bases, with 11 bases left between them. The length of the CDR3 is 16 residues. Comments on this clone: No antigen is known for it.

Clones were read by immunoSEQ multiplex PCR, and TCRdb kept only the in-frame ones, dropping some. The sample consists of about 110,000 clones, around 94% of them appearing once. Sequences were derived from peripheral blood, sampled on day 0 of AZD1222 vaccination. The clonotype originates from an adult in good health. The J gene is TRBJ1-4, the V gene TRBV28; D uncertain. Here the CDR3 reads CASSLREVATNEKLFF. DNA for the CDR3: TGTGCCAGCAGTTTGCGGGAGGTCGCAACTAATGAAAAACTGTTTTTT.